This TCR beta chain derives from a study of CD8 T cells in ankylosing spondylitis. In this sample, this clonotype turned up many times. Its antigen remains unidentified. The CDR3 is 15 amino acids. Germline V gene sequence: CDR1 MNHEY, CDR2 SVGAGI. Trimming left V 4 bases short and J 7 bases short, with 20 bases between. General study points: Within peripheral blood, clones linked to disease were CD8+ and relatively rare. Within matched ankylosing spondylitis synovial fluid, disease-linked clones were reportedly significantly enriched. A motif in TCR beta, a set of fewer than ten highly homologous variants, appeared characteristic of ankylosing spondylitis blood.

With molecular barcodes, quantitative 5'-RACE was used to make the TCR beta libraries. TCRdb called the 5' RACE reads again in MiXCR, with one record for every CDR3 protein. In the table there are 150,000 to 250,000 distinct CDR3 sequences, 10% to 15% of which are singletons. This TCR derives from a male donor with ankylosing spondylitis or in good health (not recorded which). J is TRBJ2-7 and V is TRBV6-5, with D possibly being TRBD1 (6 bases). Source material: blood, either unsorted or a sorted T cell fraction (not recorded which). The CDR3 nucleotides read TGTGCCAGCAGTTCATCGGGGACATCCGACGGGGAGCAGTACTTC. This translates into CASSSSGTSDGEQYF.